The 27 T cell receptor beta chains below all came from one sample that was sequenced in a study of cytomegalovirus exposure and HLA in healthy donors (dated by TCRdb to the late 2010s). The method behind the library was the immunoSEQ multiplex PCR assay. For the multiplex PCR, a mixture combining 60 forward primers for TCR Vbeta segments and 13 reverse primers for TCR Jbeta segments was used. Sourced from immuneACCESS, this table was stored by TCRdb with only in-frame sequences that have V and J called. A share of the clones is absent; for the studies checked, an unresolved V gene accounts for under half, and the remainder has no known explanation. The sample profile shows fewer than 250,000 clones; about 79% of them were found once. Clones ranked in the top ten supply 1.5% to 2% of the sample. The sequencing sample was made of PBMCs. All receptors come from a male donor in good health and CMV-seronegative.

There are a few counts of this clone. V and J are TRBV4-2 and TRBJ2-7; tentative D call: TRBD2 (5 bases). The germline CDR1 and CDR2 sequences are LGHNA and YNFKEQ. The CDR3 spans 15 residues. V shed 0 bases and J shed 0 bases, with 9 bases lying between them. Written as DNA, the CDR3 is TGTGCCAGCAGCCAAGAAGGAGCGGCCTCCTACGAGCAGTACTTC. Its protein product is CASSQEGAASYEQYF.

The chain carries TRBV30 and TRBJ1-1; 9 positions match TRBD1. With V trimmed by 4 bases and J by 3 bases, 6 bases remained unmatched. Germline CDR1 is GTSNPN and CDR2 is SVGIG (reference sequence). The CDR3 consists of 14 residues. For the CDR3, the DNA is TGTGCCTGGACCCTGACAGGGGGGTACACTGAAGCTTTCTTT. This gives the protein CAWTLTGGYTEAFF.

The chain employs TRBV4-3 and TRBJ2-7; weak D call: TRBD2 (5 bases). The CDR3 has 15 residues. Trimming shortened V by 0 bases and J by 4 bases, and 13 bases separated the two germline ends. Germline assignment: CDR1 LGHNA and CDR2 YSLEER. Here the CDR3 reads CASSQDDRGSYEQYF. DNA for the CDR3: TGCGCCAGCAGCCAAGATGATCGGGGTAGTTACGAGCAGTACTTC.

The rearrangement links TRBV7-3 to TRBJ2-5; D perhaps matches TRBD1 (8 bases). Germline CDR1 and CDR2: SGHTA and FQGTGA. The CDR3 consists of 14 residues. The V gene lost 5 bases and the J gene lost 4 bases, with 14 bases spanning the gap. CDR3 in DNA: TGTGCCAGCAGCCTGTACAGGGGGGGAGAGACCCAGTACTTC. Translation gives CASSLYRGGETQYF. Full variable domain (remainder filled in from reference TRBV7-3 and TRBJ2-5): GAGVSQTPSNKVTEKGKYVELRCDPISGHTALYWYRQSLGQGPEFLIYFQGTGAADDSGLPNDRFFAVRPEGSVSTLKIQRTERGDSAVYLCASSLYRGGETQYFGPGTRLLVL.

This chain joins TRBV9 and TRBJ2-5, with a tentative D call TRBD2 (7 bases). V dropped 0 bases and J dropped 5 bases, with 17 bases sitting between them. The germline gives CDR1 SGDLS, CDR2 YYNGEE. The CDR3 has 16 residues. The CDR3 here is CASSVGGGAGQETQYF. The CDR3 region has the DNA TGTGCCAGCAGCGTAGGGGGGGGCGCGGGCCAGGAGACCCAGTACTTC.

This chain uses TRBV7-9 with TRBJ1-1, with 7 bases lining up with TRBD1. Germline loops: CDR1 SEHNR, CDR2 FQNEAQ (reference sequence). Trimming took 5 bases from V and 2 from J; bases not matched to a gene: 5. The CDR3 sequence is 14 residues long. CDR3 in amino acids: CASSLGQHNTEAFF. CDR3 nucleotides: TGTGCCAGCAGCCTGGGACAGCATAACACTGAAGCTTTCTTT.

The V call is TRBV10-3, the J call TRBJ2-5; D might be TRBD2 (6 bases). Trimming cost V 7 bases and J 4 bases, with 13 bases left between them. Germline CDR1 reads ENHRY; CDR2 reads SYGVKD. The CDR3 extends over 13 amino acids. The DNA for the CDR3 is TGTGCCATCACCCGGGGGATAAGAGAGACCCAGTACTTC. This codes for CAITRGIRETQYF.

Only one count was recorded for this clone. The CDR3 DNA reads as TGTGCCACCAGCAGAGTTACCGGGACAGGGACCTACGAGCAGTACTTC. Translating gives CATSRVTGTGTYEQYF. This chain joins TRBV15 and TRBJ2-7, with TRBD1 matching 9 bases. There are 16 residues in the CDR3. Germline lookup yields CDR1 LNHNV and CDR2 YYDKDF (reference sequence). With 1 base clipped from V and 2 bases from J, the junction kept 6 bases outside the gene matches.

This chain connects TRBV27 to TRBJ2-7, with TRBD2 as a possible D gene (6 bases). The V end lost 6 bases, the J end lost 2 bases, and 14 bases lay between the germline ends. The CDR3 covers 14 residues. CDR1 and CDR2 from the germline V gene are MNHEY and SMNVEV (reference sequence). DNA for the CDR3: TGTGCCAGCAGCGAAACAGGCGGGACCTACGAGCAGTACTTC. Protein: CASSETGGTYEQYF.

The genes are TRBV9 and TRBJ1-6, with a weak D call TRBD1 (6 bases). Germline V gene data show CDR1 as SGDLS and CDR2 as YYNGEE. Trimming took off 3 bases at V and 7 bases at J, with 20 bases between the two ends. The CDR3 totals 17 residues. The CDR3 region has the DNA TGTGCCAGCAGCGCCCTCGACAGGAGCATATGGAATTCACCCCTCCACTTT. It is translated as CASSALDRSIWNSPLHF.

The rearrangement joins TRBV19 to TRBJ1-6; TRBD1 agrees at 9 bases. V lost 6 bases to trimming and J lost 7 bases; unmatched junction nucleotides: 7. CDR3 length equals 15 residues. The germline gives CDR1 LNHDA, CDR2 SQIVND (reference sequence). The CDR3 DNA sequence: TGTGCCAGTAGCACTACAGGGGGCTTGAATTCACCCCTCCACTTT. Translation: CASSTTGGLNSPLHF.

The V call is TRBV7-2, the J call TRBJ2-7, with TRBD1 identical over 10 bases. This CDR3 contains 18 residues. The germline gives CDR1 SGHTA, CDR2 FQGNSA. V shed 5 bases, J shed 2 bases, and the junction held 15 bases outside the gene matches. The CDR3: CASSRRRIRDRGTYEQYF. As DNA, the CDR3 is TGTGCCAGCAGCCGACGTAGGATCCGGGACAGGGGTACCTACGAGCAGTACTTC.

V and J are TRBV9 and TRBJ1-2; TRBD1 is a possible D gene (6 bases). Germline assignment: CDR1 SGDLS and CDR2 YYNGEE. The V end lost 0 bases, the J end lost 0 bases, and 15 bases lay between the germline ends. This CDR3 spans 17 amino acids. CDR3 sequence (DNA): TGTGCCAGCAGCGTAGCTACACAGGGAGTTCCTAACTATGGCTACACCTTC. It specifies CASSVATQGVPNYGYTF.

The CDR3 is CASSLARDSQETQYF. The CDR3 nucleotides read TGTGCCAGCTCACTAGCCCGGGACAGTCAAGAGACCCAGTACTTC. The V call is TRBV18, the J call TRBJ2-5; TRBD1 matches at 7 bases. The germline gives CDR1 KGHSH, CDR2 LQKENI. CDR3 length equals 15 residues. With 4 bases clipped from V and 2 bases from J, the junction kept 7 bases outside the gene matches.

J is TRBJ1-2 and V is TRBV13, with unresolved D. The CDR3 extends over 12 amino acids. Germline V CDR1 and CDR2: PRHDT, FYEKMQ (reference sequence). V gave up 2 bases and J gave up 5 bases, with 6 bases separating them. Here the CDR3 reads CASSLNRYGYTF. The DNA of the CDR3 is TGTGCCAGCAGCTTAAACAGATATGGCTACACCTTC.

The chain has TRBV2 and TRBJ1-5; D not resolved. The CDR3 length is 14 residues. Between the trimmed V and J ends, which lost 5 bases and 3 bases, there was a span of 11 bases. Germline loops: CDR1 SNHLY, CDR2 FYNNEI. The CDR3 sequence: CASSLGLNNQPQHF. The CDR3 bases are TGTGCCAGCAGTCTTGGACTGAACAATCAGCCCCAGCATTTT.

The V call is TRBV6-5, the J call TRBJ1-1; perhaps TRBD1 as D (5 bases). Germline CDR1 reads MNHEY; CDR2 reads SVGAGI. The CDR3 length is 13 residues. V lost 2 bases and J 1 base, leaving 5 bases between the germline ends. The CDR3: CASSYGQNTEAFF. The CDR3 DNA sequence: TGTGCCAGCAGTTACGGACAGAACACTGAAGCTTTCTTT.

J is TRBJ2-7 and V is TRBV29-1; D is possibly TRBD1 (5 bases). The germline V and J ends were trimmed by 4 bases and 2 bases, with 9 bases remaining between them. The germline V gene encodes CDR1 SQVTM and CDR2 ANQGSEA. The CDR3 runs 12 residues. The CDR3 here is CSVATDTYEQYF. The CDR3 coding sequence is TGCAGCGTTGCGACAGACACCTACGAGCAGTACTTC.

The chain combines TRBV9 with TRBJ2-3; TRBD1 matches 11 bases. J lost 5 bases, V lost 4 bases, and 9 bases had no gene match. The CDR3 consists of 16 residues. Germline loops: CDR1 SGDLS, CDR2 YYNGEE. In DNA form, the CDR3 reads TGTGCCAGCAGCCCATGGACAGGGGGCGGCCTAGATACGCAGTATTTT. Encoded protein: CASSPWTGGGLDTQYF.

This chain links TRBV5-1 with TRBJ2-6; 10 bases agree with TRBD1. J gave up 1 base and V 3 bases, and 7 bases lay outside the gene matches. Per the germline V gene, CDR1 is SGHRS and CDR2 is YFSETQ. This CDR3 contains 18 residues. CDR3 in DNA: TGCGCCAGCAGCTCCCCGGGACAGGGGTCATCTGGGGCCAACGTCCTGACTTTC. Its translation is CASSSPGQGSSGANVLTF.

This chain connects TRBV19 to TRBJ1-4, with 9 bases aligning to TRBD1. The CDR3 is 13 amino acids. Looked up from germline, CDR1 is LNHDA and CDR2 is SQIVND (reference sequence). V shed 6 bases and J 8 bases; nucleotides not matched to a gene: 4. In DNA form, the CDR3 reads TGTGCCAGTAGAGGGACAGGGTTGGAAAAACTGTTTTTT. This codes for CASRGTGLEKLFF.

This chain connects TRBV6-5 to TRBJ2-1; 11 nucleotides align to TRBD2. Trimming cost V 6 bases and J 3 bases; bases outside gene matches: 4. This CDR3 has 15 amino acids. Germline CDR1 reads MNHEY; CDR2 reads SVGAGI. CDR3 in amino acids: CASSHSGGVYNEQFF. Here the CDR3 DNA reads TGTGCCAGCAGCCATAGCGGGGGGGTCTACAATGAGCAGTTCTTC.

The chain has TRBV10-3 and TRBJ2-7, with a possible D match to TRBD2 (5 bases). The CDR3 length is 13 residues. The germline gives CDR1 ENHRY, CDR2 SYGVKD. With 3 bases removed from V and 6 bases from J, the gap between germline ends came to 12 bases. The CDR3 is CAISDYGGGEQYF. The CDR3 DNA sequence: TGTGCCATCAGTGACTATGGAGGCGGCGAGCAGTACTTC.

The chain links TRBV9 to TRBJ2-1; TRBD2 agrees at 7 bases. Trimming at V came to 3 bases and at J to 5 bases, leaving 8 bases not matched to a gene. CDR1 is SGDLS, CDR2 YYNGEE, per germline. The CDR3 is 15 amino acids. The CDR3 protein is CASSGGGRLNNEQFF. The CDR3 nucleotides read TGTGCCAGCAGCGGGGGGGGGAGATTGAACAATGAGCAGTTCTTC.

CDR3 nucleotides: TGCGCCAGCAGCCAAGGTCCACCAGGGGCTGGGGCCAACGTCCTGACTTTC. It yields the protein CASSQGPPGAGANVLTF. The chain has TRBV4-3 and TRBJ2-6, with D perhaps TRBD1 (6 bases). The V and J ends lost 1 base and 2 bases respectively, with 12 bases between them. Germline-derived CDR1 and CDR2 are LGHNA and YSLEER. The CDR3 spans 17 residues.

The chain has TRBV5-6 and TRBJ2-3; a weak D match, TRBD2 (7 bases). Germline V lookup: CDR1 SGHDT, CDR2 YYEEEE. The V gene lost 4 bases and the J gene lost 4 bases, with 16 bases spanning the gap. CDR3 size: 15 residues. This CDR3 reads CASSGGGIVADTQYF. The CDR3 DNA sequence: TGTGCCAGCAGCGGGGGGGGCATCGTTGCAGATACGCAGTATTTT.

This clone was seen more than once but under ten times. The CDR3 DNA reads as TGTGCCAGCAGCTCCTTTACAGGGACCCAGGAGACCCAGTACTTC. Its translation is CASSSFTGTQETQYF. The chain combines TRBV7-9 with TRBJ2-5; tentatively, D is TRBD1 (6 bases). V was shortened by 4 bases and J by 5 bases, with 17 bases between the two germline ends. Germline V lookup: CDR1 SEHNR, CDR2 FQNEAQ (reference sequence). The length of the CDR3 is 15 residues.